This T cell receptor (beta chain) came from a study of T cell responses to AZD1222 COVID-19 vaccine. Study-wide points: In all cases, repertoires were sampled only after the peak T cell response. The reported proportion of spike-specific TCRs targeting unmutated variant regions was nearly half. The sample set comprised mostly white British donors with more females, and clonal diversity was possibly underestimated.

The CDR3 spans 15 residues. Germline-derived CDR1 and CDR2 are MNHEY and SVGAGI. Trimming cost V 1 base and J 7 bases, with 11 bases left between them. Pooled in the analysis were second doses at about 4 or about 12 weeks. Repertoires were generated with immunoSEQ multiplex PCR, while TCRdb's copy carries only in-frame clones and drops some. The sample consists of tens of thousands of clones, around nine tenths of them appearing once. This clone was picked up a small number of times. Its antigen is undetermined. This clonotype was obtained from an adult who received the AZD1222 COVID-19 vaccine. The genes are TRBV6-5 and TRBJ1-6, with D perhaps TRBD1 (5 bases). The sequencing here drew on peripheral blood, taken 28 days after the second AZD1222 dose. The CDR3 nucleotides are TGTGCCAGCAGTTACTGGGGGGAGGGAAATTCACCCCTCCACTTT. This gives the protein CASSYWGEGNSPLHF.